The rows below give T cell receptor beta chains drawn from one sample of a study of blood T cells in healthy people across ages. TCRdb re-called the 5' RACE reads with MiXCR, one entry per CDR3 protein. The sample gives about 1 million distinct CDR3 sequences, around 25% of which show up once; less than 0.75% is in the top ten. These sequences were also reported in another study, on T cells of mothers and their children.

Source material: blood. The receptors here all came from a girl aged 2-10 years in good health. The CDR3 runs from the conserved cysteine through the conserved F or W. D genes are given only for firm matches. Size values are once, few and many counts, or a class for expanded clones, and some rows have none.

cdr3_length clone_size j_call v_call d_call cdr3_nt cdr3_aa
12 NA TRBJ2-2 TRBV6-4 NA TGTGCCAGCGAGTCGGGGACCGGGGAGCTGTTTTTT CASESGTGELFF
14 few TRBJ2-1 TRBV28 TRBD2 TGTGCCAGCAATAAGCGGGAGATTAGGGATGAGCAGTTCTTC CASNKREIRDEQFF
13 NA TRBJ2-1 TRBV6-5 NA TGTGCCAGCAGTCCAAGACCCTACAATGAGCAGTTCTTC CASSPRPYNEQFF
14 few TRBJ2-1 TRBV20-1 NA TGCAGTGCTAGATCGGCTTCCTCTTACAATGAGCAGTTCTTC CSARSASSYNEQFF
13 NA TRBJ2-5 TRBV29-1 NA TGCAGCGTTGATATCCAGCGGGAAGAGACCCAGTACTTC CSVDIQREETQYF
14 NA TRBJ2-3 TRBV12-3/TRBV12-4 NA TGTGCCAGCAGCGTCGGGACTCGGGAGGATACGCAGTATTTT CASSVGTREDTQYF
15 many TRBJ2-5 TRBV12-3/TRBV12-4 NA TGTGCCAGCAGCCCGGGAGACGGGAGCCAAGAGACCCAGTACTTC CASSPGDGSQETQYF
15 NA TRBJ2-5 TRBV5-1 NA TGCGCCAGCAGCTTGGCCGAGTCCGACCAAGAGACCCAGTACTTC CASSLAESDQETQYF
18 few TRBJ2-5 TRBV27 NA TGTGCCAGCAGTTTATCTCATGTGGAGGCCCTAGTCCAAGAGACCCAGTACTTC CASSLSHVEALVQETQYF
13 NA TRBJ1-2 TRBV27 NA TGTGCCAGCAGCGCCGGGGGGGCCTATGGCTACACCTTC CASSAGGAYGYTF
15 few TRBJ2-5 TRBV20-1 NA TGCAGTGCTAGAGAACAGCTTGGCCCACAAGAGACCCAGTACTTC CSAREQLGPQETQYF
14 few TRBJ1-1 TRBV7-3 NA TGTGCCAGCAGCTCGGCTACAATGAACACTGAAGCTTTCTTT CASSSATMNTEAFF
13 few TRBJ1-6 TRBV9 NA TGTGCCAGCAGCTTCCAGGGTAAGACACCCCTCCACTTT CASSFQGKTPLHF
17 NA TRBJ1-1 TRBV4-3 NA TGCGCCAGCAGCCAAGAAGATATGGGGGCAGGGTACACTGAAGCTTTCTTT CASSQEDMGAGYTEAFF
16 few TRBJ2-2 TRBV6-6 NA TGTGCCAGCAGAGGGGACGGCCGACCGGACACCGGGGAGCTGTTTTTT CASRGDGRPDTGELFF
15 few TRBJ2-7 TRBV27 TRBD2 TGTGCCAGCAGTTCACCCGGGACTACCGCTGAGGAGCAGTACTTC CASSSPGTTAEEQYF
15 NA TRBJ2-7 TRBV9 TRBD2 TGTGCCAGCAGCGCCTTAGCGGGGGTCTCCTACGAGCAGTACTTC CASSALAGVSYEQYF
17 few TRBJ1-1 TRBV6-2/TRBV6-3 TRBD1 TGTGCCAGCAGGGATACCGGGACAGGGTACGGGAACACTGAAGCTTTCTTT CASRDTGTGYGNTEAFF
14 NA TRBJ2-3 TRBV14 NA TGTGCCAGCAGCCAAGATTACGCCCCGACGACGCAGTATTTT CASSQDYAPTTQYF
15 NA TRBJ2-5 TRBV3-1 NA TGTGCCAGCAGCCAAGAGTCTGAGGGCCAAGAGACCCAGTACTTC CASSQESEGQETQYF
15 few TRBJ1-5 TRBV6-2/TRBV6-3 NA TGTGCCAGCAGGCGGGACAATCTATCCAATCAGCCCCAGCATTTT CASRRDNLSNQPQHF
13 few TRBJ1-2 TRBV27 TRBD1 TGTGCCAGCAGTTCCGGGACAGGGCTTGGCTACACCTTC CASSSGTGLGYTF
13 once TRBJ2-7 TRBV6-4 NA TGTGCCAGCAGTAGGAGGAACTTTTACGAGCAGTACTTC CASSRRNFYEQYF
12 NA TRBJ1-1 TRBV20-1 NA TGCAGTGCTCAAACAGGGACGACTGAAGCTTTCTTT CSAQTGTTEAFF
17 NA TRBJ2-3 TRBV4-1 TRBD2 TGCGCCAGCAGCCAAGAATCGACTAGCGGGAGGGCAGATACGCAGTATTTT CASSQESTSGRADTQYF
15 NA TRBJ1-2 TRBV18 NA TGTGCCAGCTCCCTCGACCGGGGAGTTAACTATGGCTACACCTTC CASSLDRGVNYGYTF
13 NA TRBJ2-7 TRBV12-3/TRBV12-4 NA TGTGCCAGCAGACCCCGGGGGACCTACGAGCAGTACTTC CASRPRGTYEQYF
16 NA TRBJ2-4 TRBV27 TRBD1 TGTGCCAGCAGCCGGACCGGGACAGTGGCCAAAAACATTCAGTACTTC CASSRTGTVAKNIQYF
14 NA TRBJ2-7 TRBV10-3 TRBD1 TGTGCCATCAGTGGACGGACAGGGTCCTACGAGCAGTACTTC CAISGRTGSYEQYF
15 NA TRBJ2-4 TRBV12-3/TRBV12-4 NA TGTGCCAGCAGTGATTATCGGACGGACAAAAACATTCAGTACTTC CASSDYRTDKNIQYF
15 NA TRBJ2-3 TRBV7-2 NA TGTGCCAGCAGCTTTATTTGGGGGGCCTTAGATACGCAGTATTTT CASSFIWGALDTQYF